Listed below are T cell receptor beta chains from one sample, sequenced in a study of T cell responses to AZD1222 COVID-19 vaccine. The protocol was immunoSEQ multiplex PCR, while the TCRdb copy is restricted to in-frame clones and leaves out a portion. This sample yields roughly 120,000 clones, of which about nine tenths are seen a single time; roughly 1.2% belongs to the top ten. This specimen was peripheral blood, taken on day 0 of AZD1222 vaccination. All receptors come from an adult in good health. CDR3s include the opening cysteine and the closing phenylalanine or tryptophan. A D gene is named only where the DNA matches it firmly. The size entry is marked missing in some rows and otherwise reads once, few, many or a size class.

j_call clone_size d_call v_call cdr3_nt cdr3_aa
TRBJ2-3 NA TRBD2 TRBV7-2 TGTGCCAGCAGCTTAGCTGCCAGCGGGGTGACAGATACGCAGTATTTT CASSLAASGVTDTQYF
TRBJ2-1 NA NA TRBV9 TGTGCCAGCAGCGTAGCGGGGGAGGCGAATGAGCAGTTCTTC CASSVAGEANEQFF
TRBJ1-1 NA TRBD1 TRBV10-2 TGCGCCAGCAGCGGGACAGAAATGAACACTGAAGCTTTCTTT CASSGTEMNTEAFF
TRBJ1-4 few NA TRBV19 TGTGCCAGTAGTACGGGGCGGTGGCGGAATGAAAAACTGTTTTTT CASSTGRWRNEKLFF
TRBJ2-7 NA TRBD1 TRBV18 TGTGCCAGCTCACCCCCCCGGACAGGGACGGGCGAGCAGTACTTC CASSPPRTGTGEQYF
TRBJ2-7 few NA TRBV5-1 TGCGCCAGCAGCCGAGACAGGTCCACGGCCCACTACGAGCAGTACTTC CASSRDRSTAHYEQYF
TRBJ1-1 NA TRBD1 TRBV2 TGTGCCAGCATCACCCGGGAACAGGGGAGTGGAGTAGCTGAAGCTTTCTTT CASITREQGSGVAEAFF
TRBJ2-2 NA NA TRBV5-1 TGCGCCAGCAGCTTGGTTACCACAAACACCGGGGAGCTGTTTTTT CASSLVTTNTGELFF
TRBJ1-2 NA NA TRBV6-5 TGTGCCAGCAGTTACGACCTAAACTATGGCTACACCTTC CASSYDLNYGYTF
TRBJ1-4 NA NA TRBV20-1 TGCAGTGCCAGGAGAGGGGAAAAACTGTTTTTT CSARRGEKLFF
TRBJ1-1 NA TRBD1 TRBV6-6 TGTGCCAGCAGTTACGACAGGGGGAACACTGAAGCTTTCTTT CASSYDRGNTEAFF
TRBJ1-4 NA NA TRBV6-5 TGTGCCAGCACGTCACAGGACCCGAGGGAAAAACTGTTTTTT CASTSQDPREKLFF
TRBJ1-2 NA NA TRBV5-6 TGTGCCAGCTGGGCCAGAGAGGGTGGCTACACCTTC CASWAREGGYTF
TRBJ2-7 few NA TRBV3-1/TRBV3-2 TGTGCCAGCAGCCAAGATAAAGGGGACTCGGCCTACGAGCAGTACTTC CASSQDKGDSAYEQYF
TRBJ1-2 NA NA TRBV4-3 TGCGCCAGCAGCCAAGGTACAGGGACGAACTATGGCTACACCTTC CASSQGTGTNYGYTF
TRBJ2-7 NA TRBD1 TRBV25-1 TGTGCCAGCAGTGAAACCGGGACAGGGCTTTACGAGCAGTACTTC CASSETGTGLYEQYF
TRBJ1-2 NA TRBD1 TRBV5-5 TGTGCCAGTACCGGGACAGCCCTTCTCTATGGCTACACCTTC CASTGTALLYGYTF
TRBJ1-2 NA NA TRBV6-5 TGTGCCAGCAGTTACTCGTCGCCCCCGTATGGCTACACCTTC CASSYSSPPYGYTF
TRBJ2-5 NA TRBD2 TRBV9 TGTGCCAGCAGTATTACACCGACTAGCGTTCGGGAGACCCAGTACTTC CASSITPTSVRETQYF
TRBJ2-7 NA TRBD1 TRBV5-5 TGTGCCAGCAGCTATCGGCCGGGACAGGGGTCTACATCCCTCCTCTTC CASSYRPGQGSTSLLF
TRBJ1-5 NA NA TRBV5-5 TGTGCCAGCAGCTTGGGGGGGCTAAGCAATCAGCCCCAGCATTTT CASSLGGLSNQPQHF
TRBJ2-7 NA NA TRBV2 TGTGCCAGCACAGTCGCGGTCCTCTCCTACGAGCAGTACTTC CASTVAVLSYEQYF
TRBJ2-2 NA TRBD2 TRBV10-2 TGCGCCAGCCTTGCGGGGGCGAACACCGGGGAGCTGTTTTTT CASLAGANTGELFF
TRBJ2-1 NA TRBD2 TRBV11-3 TGTGCCAGCAGCGTACCGGGACTAGCGGGGAGGAATGAGCAGTTCTTC CASSVPGLAGRNEQFF
TRBJ1-2 NA NA TRBV29-1 TGCAGCGTGGAGCCCAGCTATGGCTACACCTTC CSVEPSYGYTF
TRBJ2-3 NA TRBD1 TRBV4-1 TGCGCCAGCAGCCAAGATGGACACAGGGGCAACACAGATACGCAGTATTTT CASSQDGHRGNTDTQYF
TRBJ2-3 NA TRBD2 TRBV9 TGTGCCAGCAGCGTAGGAACTAGCGGGACCCTCGATACGCAGTATTTT CASSVGTSGTLDTQYF
TRBJ2-5 once TRBD2 TRBV6-5 TGTGCCAGCAGTTACTCGAGAACAGCGGGGGTAGAGACCCAGTACTTC CASSYSRTAGVETQYF
TRBJ1-4 NA TRBD1 TRBV7-9 TGTGCCAGCAGCCCCGGGACAGGCCTCAATGAAAAACTGTTTTTT CASSPGTGLNEKLFF
TRBJ2-7 NA TRBD2 TRBV12-5 TGTGCTAGTGCCACAGGGGGGACTAGCGGGCGATATACGAGTCTTGTCAACAGTGAACAGTACTTC CASATGGTSGRYTSLVNSEQYF
TRBJ1-6 NA NA TRBV5-6 TGTGCCAGCAGCCCCGTCGGGAGCTCCTATAATTCACCCCTCCACTTT CASSPVGSSYNSPLHF
TRBJ2-3 NA NA TRBV12-3/TRBV12-4 TGTGCCAGCAGTGGCCTAGCGAATACGCAGTATTTT CASSGLANTQYF
TRBJ1-2 NA TRBD1 TRBV5-6 TGTGCCAGCAGCCCTGGTACAGGGGGCGGCTACACCTTC CASSPGTGGGYTF
TRBJ2-4 NA TRBD2 TRBV4-2 TGTGCCAGCAGCCAAGTATTTAGCGGGGGGACCAAAAACATTCAGTACTTC CASSQVFSGGTKNIQYF
TRBJ1-5 NA NA TRBV30 TGTGCCTGGAGTCCTCGAAATAGCAATCAGCCCCAGCATTTT CAWSPRNSNQPQHF
TRBJ1-5 NA NA TRBV19 TGTGCCAGTAGTATAGTAGGGGGGGAAAGCAATCAGCCCCAGCATTTT CASSIVGGESNQPQHF
TRBJ1-1 once NA TRBV4-1 TGCGCCAGCAGCCAGAGGGGGAAGGGTCGGGAGGACACTGAAGCTTTCTTT CASSQRGKGREDTEAFF
TRBJ1-5 NA NA TRBV10-3 TGTGCCATCAGTGACTCAGTCAATCAGCCCCAGCATTTT CAISDSVNQPQHF
TRBJ2-7 NA NA TRBV5-1 TGCGCCAGCAGCCCTAATTCCTACGAGCAGTACTTC CASSPNSYEQYF
TRBJ2-3 NA NA TRBV21-1 TGTGCCAGCAGCAAAGCACCCACACCAGATACGCAGTATTTT CASSKAPTPDTQYF
TRBJ2-5 NA TRBD2 TRBV7-6 TGTGCCAGCAGCTTAGAAGCGGGGGGCCCTGGGAGAGAGACCCAGTACTTC CASSLEAGGPGRETQYF
TRBJ1-6 NA NA TRBV5-4 TGTGCCAGCAGCTTGCTAGGGGGGGTTGATTCACCCCTCCACTTT CASSLLGGVDSPLHF
TRBJ1-1 NA TRBD1 TRBV6-1 TGTGCCAGCAGTGAAAGGGGGCGGAACACTGAAGCTTTCTTT CASSERGRNTEAFF
TRBJ1-2 NA NA TRBV5-5 TGTGCCAGCAAGGCGCAAGGGCCGATTAAGAACGGCTACACCTTC CASKAQGPIKNGYTF
TRBJ1-3 NA NA TRBV6-6 TGTGCCAGCAGTTACTCGGCCCTTTCCTCTGGAAACACCATATATTTT CASSYSALSSGNTIYF
TRBJ2-3 NA NA TRBV12-3/TRBV12-4 TGTGCCAGCAGCTACACAGATACGCAGTATTTT CASSYTDTQYF
TRBJ1-3 NA TRBD1 TRBV27 TGTGCCAGCAGTAGACAGGGGGTCGGAAACACCATATATTTT CASSRQGVGNTIYF
TRBJ1-5 NA TRBD1 TRBV19 TGTGCCAGTAGTATACGGACAGGGATTTTGAGCAATCAGCCCCAGCATTTT CASSIRTGILSNQPQHF
TRBJ2-2 NA TRBD1 TRBV6-5 TGTGCCAGCAGGGGACAGGGCTTAACCACCGGGGAGCTGTTTTTT CASRGQGLTTGELFF
TRBJ2-2 NA NA TRBV3-1/TRBV3-2 TGTGCCAGCAGCCAAGGGGGGACTGCCACCGGGGAGCTGTTTTTT CASSQGGTATGELFF
TRBJ1-5 NA NA TRBV5-1 TGCGCCAGCAGCCCTAAAGTGGGTCAGCCCCAGCATTTT CASSPKVGQPQHF
TRBJ2-7 NA NA TRBV4-1 TGCGCCAGCAGCCGAATTCCGGGGAGTTCCTACGAGCAGTACTTC CASSRIPGSSYEQYF
TRBJ1-5 NA NA TRBV2 TGTGCCAGCAGCGGACAGAATTATCAGCCCCAGCATTTT CASSGQNYQPQHF
TRBJ1-1 NA NA TRBV3-1/TRBV3-2 TGTGCCAGCAGCCTGCCTGGGACCACTGAAGCTTTCTTT CASSLPGTTEAFF